The T cell receptor (beta chain) described here comes from a study of OX40 agonist ivuxolimab in advanced cancers. Across the study: Those treated in dose escalation had hepatocellular carcinoma, melanoma, renal cell cancer or head and neck cancer. Participants, approximately 83% male, averaged around 60 years of age, ranging from roughly 23 to 80. Two patients with cutaneous melanoma and one with hepatocellular carcinoma, three in total, showed partial responses.

Germline lookup yields CDR1 MDHEN and CDR2 SYDVKM. Trimming cost V 6 bases and J 3 bases, with 6 bases left between them. The CDR3 runs to 12 residues. Sequenced by immunoSEQ multiplex PCR; TCRdb stores in-frame clones only, minus some. The table has more than 95,000 clones, about 91% seen once. The origin of this receptor is an adult with an advanced solid tumor such as melanoma, head and neck, liver or kidney cancer. The rearrangement links TRBV28 to TRBJ1-5; unclear D gene. Specimen: CD4+ or CD8+ T cells sorted from blood, collected in a trial of the OX40 agonist ivuxolimab. The CDR3 reads CASRGNNQPQHF. The DNA for the CDR3 is TGTGCCAGCAGGGGAAACAATCAGCCCCAGCATTTT.